The 30 T cell receptor beta chains reported below all come from one sample, sequenced in a study of technical replicates of blood from a handful of donors. TCRdb's table, derived via immunoSEQ multiplex PCR, lists solely in-frame clones and lacks some. The repertoire includes about 81,000 clones, 90% to 97% of them detected once, and roughly 0.36% sits in the top ten. Sequencing was done on a sample of T cells isolated from PBMCs. Source of these receptors: a human donor in good health.

This rearrangement joins TRBV5-4 to TRBJ2-1; D unclear. The V end lost 2 bases, the J end lost 2 bases, and 8 bases lay between the germline ends. The CDR3 runs to 14 residues. From germline, CDR1 is SGHNT and CDR2 YYREEE (reference sequence). CDR3 in DNA: TGTGCCAGCAGCTTTTATACTACCTACAATGAGCAGTTCTTC. Translating gives CASSFYTTYNEQFF.

The chain is built from TRBV27 and TRBJ2-7, with a possible D match to TRBD1 (5 bases). The CDR3 has 13 amino acids. Between the trimmed V and J ends, which lost 2 bases and 5 bases, there was a span of 10 bases. Germline loops: CDR1 MNHEY, CDR2 SMNVEV (reference sequence). For the CDR3, the DNA is TGTGCCAGCAGTTTAGGGGCTTCCCACGAGCAGTACTTC. It specifies CASSLGASHEQYF.

This chain's CDR3 is CASSAGVYEQYF. The CDR3 DNA is TGTGCCAGCAGTGCGGGGGTCTACGAGCAGTACTTC. The gene calls are TRBV2 and TRBJ2-7; TRBD2 might be the D (6 bases). V was shortened by 4 bases and J by 3 bases, with 7 bases between the two germline ends. The CDR3 contains 12 residues. The germline gives CDR1 SNHLY, CDR2 FYNNEI.

The gene calls are TRBV28 and TRBJ2-5; D remains ambiguous. Germline CDR1 reads MDHEN; CDR2 reads SYDVKM. Trimming took 3 bases from V and 5 from J, leaving 4 bases between them. The CDR3 covers 11 residues. The CDR3 loop reads CASSFRETQYF. DNA for the CDR3: TGTGCCAGCAGTTTCCGGGAGACCCAGTACTTC.

The chain carries TRBV7-2 and TRBJ2-7, with unresolved D. This CDR3 is built from 15 residues. CDR1 and CDR2 from the germline V gene are SGHTA and FQGNSA. The V end was cut by 8 bases, the J end by 0 bases, with 17 bases between. CDR3 DNA sequence: TGTGCCAGCGGATCCGTAGCACGAAGCTCCTACGAGCAGTACTTC. Translated, it gives CASGSVARSSYEQYF.

This clone was seen just once. This chain joins TRBV6-6 and TRBJ2-1; D remains unclear. The V end lost 4 bases, the J end lost 3 bases, and 10 bases lay between the germline ends. Germline CDR1 reads MNHNY; CDR2 reads SVGAGI (reference sequence). The CDR3 totals 14 residues. DNA for the CDR3: TGTGCCAGCAGTTCAACAGAAAACTACAATGAGCAGTTCTTC. Amino acids: CASSSTENYNEQFF.

V usage is TRBV29-1 and J usage is TRBJ2-1; 7 bases match TRBD2. CDR1 is SQVTM, CDR2 ANQGSEA, per germline. The CDR3 runs 17 residues. Trimming removed 2 bases from V and 3 bases from J; junction bases left unmatched: 13. The CDR3 loop is CSVERLRERRVYNEQFF. CDR3 nucleotides: TGCAGCGTTGAACGATTGCGGGAGCGGAGGGTCTACAATGAGCAGTTCTTC.

The chain carries TRBV29-1 and TRBJ2-1, with a weak D call TRBD2 (6 bases). This CDR3 comprises 10 residues. Trimming took 4 bases from V and 15 from J, leaving 13 bases between them. Germline-derived CDR1 and CDR2 are SQVTM and ANQGSEA. Here the CDR3 DNA reads TGCAGCGTTGTACTAGCCGCCCCGTTCTTC. Residues: CSVVLAAPFF.

The rearrangement joins TRBV7-9 to TRBJ1-1; D is unclear. The CDR3 runs 16 residues. Germline CDR1 and CDR2: SEHNR and FQNEAQ (reference sequence). The V and J ends lost 5 bases and 0 bases respectively, with 16 bases between them. The CDR3 DNA follows: TGTGCCAGCAGCCGAGGGATAGGTGGGTTGAACACTGAAGCTTTCTTT. It encodes CASSRGIGGLNTEAFF.

This chain uses TRBV5-1 with TRBJ2-7; 8 nucleotides line up with TRBD2. After removal of 4 bases from V and 5 bases from J, the junction contained 8 bases not matched to a gene. This CDR3 comprises 14 residues. Germline-derived CDR1 and CDR2 are SGHRS and YFSETQ. CDR3: CASSRTAGGDEQYF. The CDR3 nucleotides read TGCGCCAGCAGCCGGACGGCCGGGGGGGACGAGCAGTACTTC.

The chain has TRBV11-2 and TRBJ1-1; possible D gene TRBD1, 6 bases. Trimming removed 3 bases at V and 1 base at J, with 12 bases between. The CDR3 is 15 residues long. The germline CDR1 and CDR2 sequences are SGHAT and FQNNGV. This CDR3 reads CASSFFLQGNTEAFF. CDR3 DNA sequence: TGTGCCAGCAGCTTCTTCCTACAGGGGAACACTGAAGCTTTCTTT.

The chain couples TRBV10-3 to TRBJ1-5, with D possibly being TRBD1 (5 bases). Trimming stripped 6 bases from V and 11 bases from J, with 20 bases between. Germline loops: CDR1 ENHRY, CDR2 SYGVKD. There are 14 residues in the CDR3. CDR3 DNA sequence: TGTGCCATCAGCCAGCCCGGGGGATCGTCAGCCCAGCATTTT. The encoded protein is CAISQPGGSSAQHF.

Details on this clone: At the DNA level, this CDR3 is encoded by other sequences in the same sample as well. The chain carries TRBV7-2 and TRBJ2-7; 9 bases match TRBD2. The germline CDR1 and CDR2 sequences are SGHTA and FQGNSA. CDR3 length: 14 amino acids. Trimming at V came to 4 bases and at J to 0 bases, leaving 1 base not matched to a gene. In DNA form, the CDR3 reads TGTGCCAGCAGCTCTAGCGGGACCTCCTACGAGCAGTACTTC. It translates to CASSSSGTSYEQYF.

The V gene is TRBV27, the J gene TRBJ1-5, with no clear D. From germline, CDR1 is MNHEY and CDR2 SMNVEV (reference sequence). The CDR3 runs 13 residues. The V and J ends lost 3 bases and 1 base respectively, with 4 bases between them. The CDR3 DNA follows: TGTGCCAGCAGTTTCTCGAGCAATCAGCCCCAGCATTTT. It is translated as CASSFSSNQPQHF.

The chain is built from TRBV9 and TRBJ2-5; the match to TRBD1 covers 7 bases. The CDR3 is made up of 15 amino acids. Germline lookup yields CDR1 SGDLS and CDR2 YYNGEE. V lost 0 bases, J lost 1 base, and 3 bases stayed unmatched. The CDR3 protein is CASSVATGFQETQYF. For the CDR3, the DNA is TGTGCCAGCAGCGTAGCGACAGGGTTCCAAGAGACCCAGTACTTC.

V gene TRBV7-2 combines with J gene TRBJ1-2, with no clear D. The V gene's germline CDR1 is SGHTA and CDR2 FQGNSA. The CDR3 runs to 15 residues. Trimming took 1 base from V and 3 from J, leaving 12 bases between them. CDR3 sequence reads: CASSLVSGGDYGYTF. The CDR3 DNA follows: TGTGCCAGCAGCTTAGTCTCCGGTGGAGACTATGGCTACACCTTC. The whole variable domain, filled in from reference TRBV7-2 and TRBJ1-2, reads GAGVSQSPSNKVTEKGKDVELRCDPISGHTALYWYRQSLGQGLEFLIYFQGNSAPDKSGLPSDRFSAERTGGSVSTLTIQRTQQEDSAVYLCASSLVSGGDYGYTFGSGTRLTVV.

The CDR3 reads CASSVAYRSSGNTIYF. The CDR3 region has the DNA TGTGCCAGCAGCGTAGCTTACAGGAGCTCTGGAAACACCATATATTTT. V and J are TRBV9 and TRBJ1-3; a weak D match, TRBD1 (5 bases). The CDR3 is 16 residues long. Germline CDR1 SGDLS, CDR2 YYNGEE. The V end lost 0 bases, the J end lost 0 bases, and 10 bases lay between the germline ends.

This rearrangement joins TRBV7-9 to TRBJ2-1, with 12 bases matching TRBD2. Germline V gene lookup returns CDR1 SEHNR and CDR2 FQNEAQ (reference sequence). The CDR3 length is 18 residues. V lost 5 bases, J lost 1 base, and 9 bases stayed unmatched. The CDR3 DNA is TGTGCCAGCAGCCCGGGACTAGCGGGCGTGAGGTCCTACAATGAGCAGTTCTTC. Translating gives CASSPGLAGVRSYNEQFF.

The chain links TRBV6-6 to TRBJ2-3, with D maybe TRBD1 (5 bases). The CDR3 runs 15 residues. The V gene's germline CDR1 is MNHNY and CDR2 SVGAGI (reference sequence). V lost 1 base and J lost 0, with 8 bases in between. As DNA, the CDR3 is TGTGCCAGCAGTTACTACAGGCCTAGCACAGATACGCAGTATTTT. It translates to CASSYYRPSTDTQYF.

The V call is TRBV7-9, the J call TRBJ2-7; D is unresolved. V lost 3 bases to trimming and J lost 7 bases, with 10 bases between them. Per the germline V gene, CDR1 is SEHNR and CDR2 is FQNEAQ (reference sequence). The CDR3 loop spans 12 amino acids. The CDR3 loop reads CASSFIPREQYF. The CDR3 nucleotides are TGTGCCAGCAGCTTTATACCGAGGGAGCAGTACTTC.

This clone was detected only once. The chain joins TRBV11-2 to TRBJ2-7; 8 bases line up with TRBD2. This CDR3 has 16 residues. CDR1 is SGHAT and CDR2 is FQNNGV in the germline V gene. Germline trimming cut 0 bases from V and 6 bases from J; bases unmatched to any gene: 10. The CDR3 DNA reads TGTGCCAGCAGCTTAGAGGTTTACGGGGGGGCCGGCGAGCAGTACTTC. The encoded protein is CASSLEVYGGAGEQYF.

The chain has TRBV5-6 and TRBJ2-1; 12 bases are shared with TRBD2. Germline V CDR1 and CDR2: SGHDT, YYEEEE. The V gene end was trimmed by 3 bases and the J gene end by 10 bases; junction bases not matched to a gene: 5. This CDR3 has 14 residues. The CDR3 DNA follows: TGTGCCAGCAGCTGGCTAGCGGGAGGGCCCGAGCAGTTCTTC. This gives the protein CASSWLAGGPEQFF.

The rearrangement uses TRBV6-6 and TRBJ1-2; 7 positions match TRBD1. The CDR3 runs to 14 residues. After removal of 7 bases from V and 4 bases from J, the junction contained 9 bases not matched to a gene. The germline V gene has CDR1 MNHNY and CDR2 SVGAGI (reference sequence). The CDR3 sequence: CASKGQGERYGYTF. The CDR3 nucleotides read TGTGCCAGCAAAGGTCAGGGGGAACGCTATGGCTACACCTTC.

The chain recombines TRBV7-2 with TRBJ1-1, with TRBD1 identical over 7 bases. CDR1 is SGHTA and CDR2 is FQGNSA in the germline V gene. The CDR3 runs to 18 residues. J gave up 2 bases and V 5 bases, and 17 bases lay outside the gene matches. CDR3 sequence reads: CASSLNDKDRLINTEAFF. DNA of the CDR3: TGTGCCAGCAGCCTGAACGATAAGGACAGGCTAATCAACACTGAAGCTTTCTTT.

The chain carries TRBV6-4 and TRBJ2-1; no definite D call. CDR1 and CDR2 from the germline V gene are MRHNA and SNTAGT. The CDR3 has 15 amino acids. The germline V and J ends were trimmed by 2 bases and 0 bases, with 8 bases remaining between them. In DNA form, the CDR3 reads TGTGCCAGCAGTGACCGGCGGAGCTCCTACAATGAGCAGTTCTTC. This sequence encodes CASSDRRSSYNEQFF.

The V and J genes are TRBV19 and TRBJ1-1; TRBD1 might be the D (5 bases). This CDR3 spans 13 amino acids. Germline CDR1 and CDR2: LNHDA and SQIVND (reference sequence). V shed 4 bases and J shed 5 bases, with 11 bases lying between them. The CDR3 DNA follows: TGTGCCAGTAGTACTCAGGGAGGGACTGAAGCTTTCTTT. This sequence encodes CASSTQGGTEAFF.

The genes are TRBV9 and TRBJ1-1; D is perhaps TRBD1 (6 bases). V was pared by 3 bases and J by 1 base, with 13 bases between. Germline CDR1 SGDLS, CDR2 YYNGEE. The CDR3 extends over 15 amino acids. The DNA of the CDR3 is TGTGCCAGCAGCGCCCTGACAGGCCGGAACACTGAAGCTTTCTTT. This translates into CASSALTGRNTEAFF.

The genes are TRBV28 and TRBJ2-3; D not resolved. From germline, CDR1 is MDHEN and CDR2 SYDVKM. This CDR3 is 13 amino acids long. V was cut by 2 bases and J by 2 bases, with 5 bases left in between. The CDR3: CASSLILTDTQYF. Here the CDR3 DNA reads TGTGCCAGCAGTTTAATTCTCACAGATACGCAGTATTTT.

CDR3 region: CASSSIQVTYEQYF. In DNA form, the CDR3 reads TGTGCCAGCAGTTCTATACAGGTAACCTACGAGCAGTACTTC. The chain joins TRBV28 to TRBJ2-7; possible D gene TRBD1, 5 bases. V lost 4 bases and J 2 bases, leaving 12 bases between the germline ends. The CDR3 is 14 residues long. The germline V gene encodes CDR1 MDHEN and CDR2 SYDVKM.

This clone was picked up one time. The J gene is TRBJ2-3, the V gene TRBV28; D may be TRBD1 (5 bases). The germline gives CDR1 MDHEN, CDR2 SYDVKM. The germline V and J ends were trimmed by 4 bases and 2 bases, with 13 bases remaining between them. The CDR3 totals 15 residues. The CDR3 nucleotides read TGTGCCAGCAGTTCACGGGCAGGGTTCACAGATACGCAGTATTTT. Translated: CASSSRAGFTDTQYF.